This T cell receptor (beta chain) was recorded in a study of follicular helper T cells after annual influenza vaccination. Assay: immunoSEQ multiplex PCR; the TCRdb copy retains only in-frame clones and omits some. The table lists around 7,000 clones, roughly four fifths of them singletons, with about 1.4% in the top ten. Trimming cost V 6 bases and J 7 bases; bases outside gene matches: 9. The germline CDR1 and CDR2 sequences are SGHNT and YENEEA. The CDR3 length is 15 residues. About this clone itself: The antigen is unknown.

As to time point: 2015-2016 season, 7 days after influenza vaccination. Study outcomes and limitations: Successive annual vaccinations recalled a recurrent oligoclonal ICOS+CD38+ cTfh response with influenza-specific clonotypes. The much larger non-cTfh compartments may have been undersampled. Day 7 ICOS+CD38+ clones later appeared mostly in ICOS-CD38- cTfh.

V is TRBV11-3 and J is TRBJ2-1, with 10 bases matching TRBD1. This receptor was obtained from an adult who received the influenza vaccine. The sample was CXCR5- memory CD4+ T cells sorted from blood, taken 7 days after influenza vaccination. The CDR3 nucleotides read TGTGCCAGCAGTAGGTGGGGGACAGGGGAAAATGAGCAGTTCTTC. This encodes CASSRWGTGENEQFF.